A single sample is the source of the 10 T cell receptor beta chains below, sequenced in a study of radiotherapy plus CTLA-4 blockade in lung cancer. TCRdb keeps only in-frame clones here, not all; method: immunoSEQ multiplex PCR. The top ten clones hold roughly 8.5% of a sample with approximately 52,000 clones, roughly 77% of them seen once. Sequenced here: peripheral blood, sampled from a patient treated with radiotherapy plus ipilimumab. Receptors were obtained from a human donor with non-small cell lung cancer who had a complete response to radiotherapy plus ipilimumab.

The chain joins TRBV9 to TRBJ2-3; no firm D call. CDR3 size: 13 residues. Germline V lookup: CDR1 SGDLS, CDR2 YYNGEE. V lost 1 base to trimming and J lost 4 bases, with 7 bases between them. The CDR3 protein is CASSVTVADTQYF. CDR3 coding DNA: TGTGCCAGCAGCGTAACTGTGGCAGATACGCAGTATTTT.

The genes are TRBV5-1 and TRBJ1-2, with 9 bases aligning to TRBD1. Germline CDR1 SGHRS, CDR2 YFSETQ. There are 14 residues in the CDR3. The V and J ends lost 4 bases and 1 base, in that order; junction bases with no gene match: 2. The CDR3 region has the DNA TGCGCCAGCAGCCCGACAGGGGGTAACTATGGCTACACCTTC. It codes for CASSPTGGNYGYTF.

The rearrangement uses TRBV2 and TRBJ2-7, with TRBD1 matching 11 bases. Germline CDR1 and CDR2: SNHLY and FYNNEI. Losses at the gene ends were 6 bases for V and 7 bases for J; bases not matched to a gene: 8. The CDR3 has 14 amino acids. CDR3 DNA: TGTGCCAGCAGCGCGGACAGGGGGCTAGGAGAGCAGTACTTC. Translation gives CASSADRGLGEQYF.

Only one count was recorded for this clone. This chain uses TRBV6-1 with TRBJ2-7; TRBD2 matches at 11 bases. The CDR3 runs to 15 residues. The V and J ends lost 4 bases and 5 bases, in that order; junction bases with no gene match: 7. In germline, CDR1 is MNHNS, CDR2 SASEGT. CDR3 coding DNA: TGTGCCAGCAGTGCCTTTAGCGGGAGGGGGAACGAGCAGTACGTC. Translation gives CASSAFSGRGNEQYV.

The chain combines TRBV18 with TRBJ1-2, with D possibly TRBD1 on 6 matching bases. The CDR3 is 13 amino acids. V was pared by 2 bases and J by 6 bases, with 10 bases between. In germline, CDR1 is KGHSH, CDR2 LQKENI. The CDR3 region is CASSPAGENGYTF. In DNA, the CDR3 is TGTGCCAGCTCACCAGCAGGGGAAAATGGCTACACCTTC.

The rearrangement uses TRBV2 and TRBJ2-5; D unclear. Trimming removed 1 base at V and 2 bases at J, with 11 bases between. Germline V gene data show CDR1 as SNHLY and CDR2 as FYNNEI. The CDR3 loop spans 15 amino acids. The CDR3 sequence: CASSEEAAGQETQYF. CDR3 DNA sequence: TGTGCCAGCAGTGAAGAAGCAGCAGGACAAGAGACCCAGTACTTC.

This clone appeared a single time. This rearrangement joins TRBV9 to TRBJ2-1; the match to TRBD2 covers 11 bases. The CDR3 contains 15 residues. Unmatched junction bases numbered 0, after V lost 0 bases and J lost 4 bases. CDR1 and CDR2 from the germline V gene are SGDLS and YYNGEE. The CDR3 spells CASSVGTSGYNEQFF. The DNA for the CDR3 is TGTGCCAGCAGCGTAGGGACTAGCGGGTACAATGAGCAGTTCTTC.

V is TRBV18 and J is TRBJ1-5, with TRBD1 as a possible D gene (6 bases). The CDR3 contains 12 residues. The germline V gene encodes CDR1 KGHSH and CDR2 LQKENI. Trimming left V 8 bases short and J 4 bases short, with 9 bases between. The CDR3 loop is CASGTNNQPQHF. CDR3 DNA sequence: TGTGCCAGCGGGACAAATAATCAGCCCCAGCATTTT.

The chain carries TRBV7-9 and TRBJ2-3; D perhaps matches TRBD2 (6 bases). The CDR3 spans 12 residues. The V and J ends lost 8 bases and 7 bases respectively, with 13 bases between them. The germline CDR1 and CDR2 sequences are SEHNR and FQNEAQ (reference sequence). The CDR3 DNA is TGTGCCAGCCAAGGGAGGTCTAATACGCAGTATTTT. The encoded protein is CASQGRSNTQYF.

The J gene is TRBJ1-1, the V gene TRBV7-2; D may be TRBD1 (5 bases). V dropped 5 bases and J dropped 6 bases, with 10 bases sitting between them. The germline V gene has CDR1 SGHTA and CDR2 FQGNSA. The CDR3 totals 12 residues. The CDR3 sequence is CASSRRGSEAFF. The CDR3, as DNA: TGTGCCAGCAGCCGGAGGGGTTCTGAAGCTTTCTTT.